This T cell receptor (beta chain) stems from a study of blood T cell repertoires in COVID-19. The CDR3 contains 15 residues. The V gene lost 4 bases and the J gene lost 7 bases, with 15 bases spanning the gap. The germline V gene has CDR1 SGDLS and CDR2 YYNGEE. Cohort 3 recovery required two negative PCRs, clearance, or symptom resolution. Profiled with immunoSEQ multiplex PCR; TCRdb holds only in-frame clones, not every one. The sample carries about 370,000 clones, 75% to 90% recorded once. The origin of this receptor is a man younger than 30 who had recovered from COVID-19. The sequenced sample consisted of PBMCs or T cells enriched from blood (not recorded which). The chain combines TRBV9 with TRBJ1-6; D possibly corresponds to TRBD1 (6 bases). CDR3 in amino acids: CASSPQGQHNSPLHF. For the CDR3, the DNA is TGTGCCAGCAGCCCACAAGGACAGCACAATTCACCCCTCCACTTT. The entire variable domain, with the rest obtained from reference TRBV9 and TRBJ1-6, is as follows: DSGVTQTPKHLITATGQRVTLRCSPRSGDLSVYWYQQSLDQGLQFLIQYYNGEERAKGNILERFSAQQFPDLHSELNLSSLELGDSALYFCASSPQGQHNSPLHFGNGTRLTVT.